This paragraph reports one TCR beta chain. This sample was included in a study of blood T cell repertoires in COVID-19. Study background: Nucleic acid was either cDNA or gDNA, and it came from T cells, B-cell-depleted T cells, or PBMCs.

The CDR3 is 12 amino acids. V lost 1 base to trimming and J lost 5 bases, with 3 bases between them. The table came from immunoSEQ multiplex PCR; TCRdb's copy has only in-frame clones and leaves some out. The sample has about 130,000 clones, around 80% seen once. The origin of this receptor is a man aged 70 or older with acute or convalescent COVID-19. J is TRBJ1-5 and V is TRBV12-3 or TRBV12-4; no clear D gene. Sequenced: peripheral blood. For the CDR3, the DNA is TGTGCCAGCAGTTTAGGGCATCAGCCCCAGCATTTT. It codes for CASSLGHQPQHF.